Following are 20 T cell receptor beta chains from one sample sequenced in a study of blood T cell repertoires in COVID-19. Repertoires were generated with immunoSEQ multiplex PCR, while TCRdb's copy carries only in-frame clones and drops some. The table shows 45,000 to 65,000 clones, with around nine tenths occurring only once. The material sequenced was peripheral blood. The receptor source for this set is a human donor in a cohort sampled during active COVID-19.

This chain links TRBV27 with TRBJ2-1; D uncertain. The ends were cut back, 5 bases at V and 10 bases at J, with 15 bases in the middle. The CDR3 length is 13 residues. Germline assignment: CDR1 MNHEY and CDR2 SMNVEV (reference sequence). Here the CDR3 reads CASSQPPTYEQFF. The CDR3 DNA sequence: TGTGCCAGCAGTCAACCCCCAACATACGAGCAGTTCTTC.

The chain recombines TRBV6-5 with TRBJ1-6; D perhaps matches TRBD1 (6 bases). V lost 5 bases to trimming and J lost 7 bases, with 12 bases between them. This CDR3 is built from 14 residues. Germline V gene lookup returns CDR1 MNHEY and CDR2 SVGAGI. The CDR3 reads CASSPDRLNSPLHF. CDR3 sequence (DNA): TGTGCCAGCAGTCCAGACAGGCTGAATTCACCCCTCCACTTT.

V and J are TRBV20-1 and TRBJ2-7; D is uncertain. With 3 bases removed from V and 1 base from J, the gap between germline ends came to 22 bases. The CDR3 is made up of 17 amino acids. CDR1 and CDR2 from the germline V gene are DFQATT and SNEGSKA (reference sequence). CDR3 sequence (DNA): TGCAGTGCTAGTCTTCTAACTTCCCTTGTTAGATCCTACGAGCAGTACTTC. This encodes CSASLLTSLVRSYEQYF.

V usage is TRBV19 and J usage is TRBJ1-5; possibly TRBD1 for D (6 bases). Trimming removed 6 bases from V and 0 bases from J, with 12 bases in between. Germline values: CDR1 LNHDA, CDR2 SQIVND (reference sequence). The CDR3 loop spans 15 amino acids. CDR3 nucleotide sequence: TGTGCCAGTAGGGGGGACATCTATAGCAATCAGCCCCAGCATTTT. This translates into CASRGDIYSNQPQHF.

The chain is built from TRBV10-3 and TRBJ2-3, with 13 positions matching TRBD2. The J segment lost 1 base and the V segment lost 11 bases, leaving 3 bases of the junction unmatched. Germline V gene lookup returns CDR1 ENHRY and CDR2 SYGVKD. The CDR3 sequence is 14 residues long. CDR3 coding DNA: TGTGCCTCAGGACTAGCGGGAGGCACAGATACGCAGTATTTT. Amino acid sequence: CASGLAGGTDTQYF.

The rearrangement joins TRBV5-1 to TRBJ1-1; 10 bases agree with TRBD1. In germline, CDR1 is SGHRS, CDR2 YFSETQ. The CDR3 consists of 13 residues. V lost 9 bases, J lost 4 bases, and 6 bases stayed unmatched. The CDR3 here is CATGTGDLTEAFF. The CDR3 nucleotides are TGCGCCACCGGGACAGGGGATCTCACTGAAGCTTTCTTT.

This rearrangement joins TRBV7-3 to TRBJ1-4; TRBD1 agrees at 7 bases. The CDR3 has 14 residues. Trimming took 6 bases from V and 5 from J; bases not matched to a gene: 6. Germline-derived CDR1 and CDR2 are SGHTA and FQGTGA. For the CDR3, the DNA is TGTGCCAGCAGAATATGGGACAGCAATGAAAAACTGTTTTTT. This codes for CASRIWDSNEKLFF.

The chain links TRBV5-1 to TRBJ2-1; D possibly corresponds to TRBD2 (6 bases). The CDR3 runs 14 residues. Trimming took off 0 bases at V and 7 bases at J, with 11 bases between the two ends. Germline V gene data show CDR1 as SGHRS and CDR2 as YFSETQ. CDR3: CASSLDSGRNEQFF. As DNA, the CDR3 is TGCGCCAGCAGCTTGGATTCAGGGAGGAATGAGCAGTTCTTC.

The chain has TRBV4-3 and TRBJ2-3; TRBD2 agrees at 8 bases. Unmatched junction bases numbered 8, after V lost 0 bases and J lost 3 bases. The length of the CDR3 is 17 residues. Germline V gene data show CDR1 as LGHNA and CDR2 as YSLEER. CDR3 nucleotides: TGCGCCAGCAGCCAAGATGACGGGGGGGCCGGAACAGATACGCAGTATTTT. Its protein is CASSQDDGGAGTDTQYF.

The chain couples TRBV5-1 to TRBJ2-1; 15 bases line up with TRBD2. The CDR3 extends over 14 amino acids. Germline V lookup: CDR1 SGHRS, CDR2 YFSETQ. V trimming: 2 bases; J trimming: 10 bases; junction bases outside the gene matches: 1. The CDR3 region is CASSFGTSGGEQFF. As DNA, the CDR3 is TGCGCCAGCAGCTTTGGGACTAGCGGGGGGGAGCAGTTCTTC.

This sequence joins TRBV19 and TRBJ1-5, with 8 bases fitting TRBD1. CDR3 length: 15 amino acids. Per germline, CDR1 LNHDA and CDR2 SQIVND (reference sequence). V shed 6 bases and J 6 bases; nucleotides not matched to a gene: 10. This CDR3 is CASSPSGQGGQPQHF. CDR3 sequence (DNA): TGTGCCAGTAGCCCTTCCGGACAGGGCGGTCAGCCCCAGCATTTT.

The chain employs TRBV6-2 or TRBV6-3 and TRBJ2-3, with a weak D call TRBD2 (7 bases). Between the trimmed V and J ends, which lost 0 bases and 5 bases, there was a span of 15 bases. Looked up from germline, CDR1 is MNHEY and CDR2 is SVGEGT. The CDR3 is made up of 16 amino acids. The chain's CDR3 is CASSYSTGGIKDTQYF. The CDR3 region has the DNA TGTGCCAGCAGTTACTCGACGGGGGGCATTAAAGATACGCAGTATTTT.

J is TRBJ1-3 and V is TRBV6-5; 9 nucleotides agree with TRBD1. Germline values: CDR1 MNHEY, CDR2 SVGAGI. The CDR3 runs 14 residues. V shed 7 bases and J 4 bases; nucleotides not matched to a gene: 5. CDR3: CASTRDRAGNTIYF. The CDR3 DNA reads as TGTGCCAGCACCCGGGACAGGGCCGGAAACACCATATATTTT.

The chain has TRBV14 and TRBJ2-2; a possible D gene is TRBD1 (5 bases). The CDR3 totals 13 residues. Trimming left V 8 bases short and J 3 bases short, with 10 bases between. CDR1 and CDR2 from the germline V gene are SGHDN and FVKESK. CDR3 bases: TGTGCCAGCCGCCCACAGGACACCGGGGAGCTGTTTTTT. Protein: CASRPQDTGELFF.

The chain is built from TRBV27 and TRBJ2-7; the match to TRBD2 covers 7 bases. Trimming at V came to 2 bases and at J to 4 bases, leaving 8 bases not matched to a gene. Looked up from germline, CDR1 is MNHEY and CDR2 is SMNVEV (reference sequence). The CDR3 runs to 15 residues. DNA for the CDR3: TGTGCCAGCAGTTTAAAGAGACTAGCCGGTTACGAGCAGTACTTC. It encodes CASSLKRLAGYEQYF.

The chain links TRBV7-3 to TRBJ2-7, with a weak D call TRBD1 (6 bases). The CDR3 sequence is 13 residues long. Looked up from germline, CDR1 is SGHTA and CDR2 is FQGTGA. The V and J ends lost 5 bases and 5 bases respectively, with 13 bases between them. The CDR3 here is CASSTNRDHEQYF. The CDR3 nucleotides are TGTGCCAGCAGCACTAACAGGGACCACGAGCAGTACTTC.

The chain's CDR3 is CASSQSLAGGVETQYF. The CDR3 DNA is TGTGCCAGCAGCCAATCGTTAGCGGGTGGGGTGGAGACCCAGTACTTC. J is TRBJ2-5 and V is TRBV3-1 (or the pseudogene TRBV3-2), with TRBD2 matching over 7 bases. CDR1 and CDR2 from the germline V gene are LGHDT and YNNKEL (reference sequence). CDR3 length equals 16 residues. The J segment lost 5 bases and the V segment lost 2 bases, leaving 11 bases of the junction unmatched.

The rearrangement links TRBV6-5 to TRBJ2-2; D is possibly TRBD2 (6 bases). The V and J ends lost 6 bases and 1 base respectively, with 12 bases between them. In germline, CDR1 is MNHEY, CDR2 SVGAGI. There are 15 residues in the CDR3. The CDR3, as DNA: TGTGCCAGCAGACCGGGACTCTGGAACACCGGGGAGCTGTTTTTT. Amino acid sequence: CASRPGLWNTGELFF.

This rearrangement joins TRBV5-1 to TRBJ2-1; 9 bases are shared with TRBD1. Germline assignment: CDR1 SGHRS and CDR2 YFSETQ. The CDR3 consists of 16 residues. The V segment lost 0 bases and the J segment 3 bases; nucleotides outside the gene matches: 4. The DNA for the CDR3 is TGCGCCAGCAGCTTGGTTCCGGGACAGGGCTACAATGAGCAGTTCTTC. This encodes CASSLVPGQGYNEQFF.

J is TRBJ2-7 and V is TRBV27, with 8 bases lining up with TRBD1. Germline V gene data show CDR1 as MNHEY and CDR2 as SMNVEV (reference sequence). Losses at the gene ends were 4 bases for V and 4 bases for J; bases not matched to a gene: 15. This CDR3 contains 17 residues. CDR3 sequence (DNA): TGTGCCAGCAGTTCCCGCCTTATTCGACAGGGGCAGTACGAGCAGTACTTC. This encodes CASSSRLIRQGQYEQYF.